The present TCR beta chain was sequenced within a study of shared clonotypes between healthy human individuals. Study-wide points: Between a handful of donors, naive CD4 clonotypes were shared at a level of approximately 5%.

Germline CDR1 is GTSNPN and CDR2 is SVGIG (reference sequence). This CDR3 is built from 13 residues. Assay execution proceeded at the deep level. Under the authors' procedure: Because ImmunoSEQ provided only junction sequences with no quality scores, the filtering differed. Assay used: immunoSEQ multiplex PCR; TCRdb lists only in-frame clones, some missing. D and trimming come from the DNA, and the V and J calls and clone size come from that table. Seen here are millions of clones, approximately 95% observed once, and the top ten hold 1.1%. CD45RO-negative CD8 cells positively selected for CCR7 made up the naive population, which excluded terminally differentiated effector memory CD45RA+ cells. As concerns this clone: Its antigen remains unknown.

Sequencing was performed on naive CD8+ T cells sorted from blood. The receptor comes from a man between 18 and 29 years old in good health. The rearrangement joins TRBV30 to TRBJ2-5; perhaps TRBD1 as D (5 bases). The J call is uncertain, as TRBJ2-7 better fits the DNA end. Here the CDR3 DNA reads TGTGCCTGGTGCTCAAGCACAGGCTACGAGCAGTACTTC. Its translation: CAWCSSTGYEQYF.